The 9 T cell receptor beta chains given below trace back to one sample, sequenced in a study of T-cell memory formation after mild COVID-19. TCRdb fed the 5' RACE reads into MiXCR, producing one record per CDR3 protein. The table includes some 310,000 distinct CDR3 sequences, less than 25% detected once. The source material was PBMCs or a T cell subset sorted from them (not recorded which). Receptors originate from a man younger than 30 who had mild COVID-19 (a few samples of this study predate the infection). Cell type and time point are not known.

This clonotype was counted between two and nine times. This chain uses TRBV20-1 with TRBJ1-1, with TRBD1 matching over 8 bases. Looked up from germline, CDR1 is DFQATT and CDR2 is SNEGSKA (reference sequence). CDR3 length equals 14 residues. V was pared by 2 bases and J by 2 bases, with 4 bases of the junction left unmatched. The CDR3 protein is CSARQGAFNTEAFF. CDR3 DNA sequence: TGCAGTGCTAGACAGGGGGCCTTCAACACTGAAGCTTTCTTT.

The table lists this clonotype with a few counts. The chain links TRBV6-6 to TRBJ1-4; D uncertain. This CDR3 has 15 residues. Trimming removed 8 bases from V and 7 bases from J, with 20 bases in between. Germline-derived CDR1 and CDR2 are MNHNY and SVGAGI (reference sequence). CDR3 loop: CASLDGSVITEKLFF. The CDR3 DNA sequence: TGTGCCAGCCTCGACGGTAGCGTGATAACTGAAAAACTGTTTTTT.

This clonotype was counted only a few times. The J gene is TRBJ2-1, the V gene TRBV11-2; 8 bases are shared with TRBD2. Germline lookup yields CDR1 SGHAT and CDR2 FQNNGV. This CDR3 region has 16 residues. V was pared by 1 base and J by 3 bases, with 5 bases of the junction left unmatched. CDR3 in amino acids: CASSLAGTRVYNEQFF. The CDR3 coding sequence is TGTGCCAGCAGCTTAGCCGGGACTAGGGTCTACAATGAGCAGTTCTTC. Supplemented by reference TRBV11-2 and TRBJ2-1, the full variable domain reads EAGVAQSPRYKIIEKRQSVAFWCNPISGHATLYWYQQILGQGPKLLIQFQNNGVVDDSQLPKDRFSAERLKGVDSTLKIQPAKLEDSAVYLCASSLAGTRVYNEQFFGPGTRLTVL.

This clonotype was observed a handful of times. V is TRBV10-2 and J is TRBJ2-3; 7 nucleotides align to TRBD2. CDR3 length: 14 amino acids. Per the germline V gene, CDR1 is WSHSY and CDR2 is SAAADI. The trim removed 9 bases at V and 3 bases at J, leaving 9 bases unmatched. The CDR3 DNA sequence: TGCGCCAGTCTGTGGGAGGGGCGGACAGATACGCAGTATTTT. Protein sequence: CASLWEGRTDTQYF.

This clonotype has just a few counts. V is TRBV23-1 and J is TRBJ2-7; TRBD2 might be the D (8 bases). TRBV23-1 falls under the ORF class, with uncertain function. This CDR3 spans 16 amino acids. V shed 1 base and J shed 2 bases, with 15 bases lying between them. This chain's CDR3 is CASSQWGQRGPYEQYV. In DNA form, the CDR3 reads TGCGCCAGCAGTCAATGGGGACAGCGGGGGCCCTACGAGCAGTACGTC.

The V gene is TRBV5-1, the J gene TRBJ2-1; D is possibly TRBD1 (6 bases). The CDR3 totals 16 residues. Germline-derived CDR1 and CDR2 are SGHRS and YFSETQ. Between the trimmed V and J ends, which lost 4 bases and 5 bases, there was a span of 19 bases. CDR3 in DNA: TGCGCCAGCAGCGGAGGACTGGGACACAAAAACAATGAGCAGTTCTTC. As protein: CASSGGLGHKNNEQFF.

This chain connects TRBV9 to TRBJ2-1; 12 bases are a match to TRBD1. This CDR3 has 17 amino acids. Germline assignment: CDR1 SGDLS and CDR2 YYNGEE. The V and J ends lost 0 bases and 5 bases, in that order; junction bases with no gene match: 6. CDR3 bases: TGTGCCAGCAGCGTAGATCCCGGGACAGGGGGCAACAATGAGCAGTTCTTC. This codes for CASSVDPGTGGNNEQFF.

On this clonotype itself: This may stem from a read error, because a much larger clone lies one nucleotide away. The chain combines TRBV9 with TRBJ2-4; 9 bases are shared with TRBD2. Per the germline V gene, CDR1 is SGDLS and CDR2 is YYNGEE. The CDR3 has 17 amino acids. CDR3 coding DNA: TGTGCCAACAGCGTCCAACCGGCGGGGGGGCCGAGGGACATTCAGTACTTC. It encodes CANSVQPAGGPRDIQYF.

CDR3 amino acids: CASSAIQGWNTEAFF. For the CDR3, the DNA is TGTGCCAGCTCAGCGATACAGGGTTGGAACACTGAAGCTTTCTTT. The chain links TRBV18 to TRBJ1-1; tentatively, D is TRBD1 (6 bases). This CDR3 is 15 amino acids long. Germline V gene data show CDR1 as KGHSH and CDR2 as LQKENI. Trimming stripped 5 bases from V and 1 base from J, with 14 bases between.